The 13 T cell receptor beta chains listed next were all sequenced from one sample in a study of blood T cell repertoires in COVID-19. Repertoires were generated with immunoSEQ multiplex PCR, while TCRdb's copy carries only in-frame clones and drops some. Among about 35,000 clones listed, about 87% were seen once. Sequenced input: peripheral blood. The receptors were gathered from a man older than 75 with active COVID-19.

This clone was counted only a few times. This chain links TRBV15 with TRBJ1-2; 7 bases are shared with TRBD1. Germline V lookup: CDR1 LNHNV, CDR2 YYDKDF (reference sequence). V shed 3 bases and J 7 bases; nucleotides not matched to a gene: 5. The CDR3 covers 13 residues. The CDR3, as DNA: TGTGCCACCAGCAGGCGCAGGGGGTTTGGCTACACCTTC. Residues: CATSRRRGFGYTF.

This sequence joins TRBV18 and TRBJ2-2, with D perhaps matching TRBD1 (6 bases). V was pared by 5 bases and J by 4 bases, with 8 bases between. Germline values: CDR1 KGHSH, CDR2 LQKENI. CDR3 length: 13 amino acids. CDR3 coding DNA: TGTGCCAGCTCAAGAGGGGGCACCGGGGAGCTGTTTTTT. Translated: CASSRGGTGELFF.

The chain links TRBV7-6 to TRBJ2-1, with TRBD2 matching over 8 bases. Looked up from germline, CDR1 is SGHVS and CDR2 is FNYEAQ. J lost 3 bases, V lost 6 bases, and 7 bases had no gene match. The CDR3 has 15 residues. As DNA, the CDR3 is TGTGCCAGCAGTAGAACTAGCGGACTCTACAATGAGCAGTTCTTC. Protein sequence: CASSRTSGLYNEQFF.

This chain connects TRBV7-9 to TRBJ1-1; D might be TRBD1 (5 bases). The V and J ends lost 3 bases and 0 bases respectively, with 11 bases between them. This CDR3 spans 15 amino acids. The germline CDR1 and CDR2 sequences are SEHNR and FQNEAQ (reference sequence). CDR3 sequence reads: CASSLGSGMNTEAFF. DNA for the CDR3: TGTGCCAGCAGCTTGGGGTCAGGGATGAACACTGAAGCTTTCTTT.

This chain connects TRBV20-1 to TRBJ1-1, with 7 bases matching TRBD1. CDR1 DFQATT and CDR2 SNEGSKA come from the germline V gene (reference sequence). This CDR3 has 11 amino acids. The CDR3 sequence: CSLDRVTEAFF. The DNA of the CDR3 is TGCAGCTTAGACAGGGTCACTGAAGCTTTCTTT.

The genes are TRBV7-8 and TRBJ2-2; weak D call: TRBD1 (8 bases). The ends were cut back, 7 bases at V and 5 bases at J, with 14 bases in the middle. The CDR3 is 14 amino acids. From germline, CDR1 is SGHVS and CDR2 FQNEAQ. CDR3 in DNA: TGTGCCAGCACCAACAGGGGGGGGACCGGGGAGCTGTTTTTT. Translation gives CASTNRGGTGELFF.

The chain links TRBV3-1 (or the pseudogene TRBV3-2) to TRBJ1-6, with 7 bases fitting TRBD1. J gave up 7 bases and V 1 base, and 1 base lay outside the gene matches. Germline lookup yields CDR1 LGHDT and CDR2 YNNKEL (reference sequence). CDR3 length equals 14 residues. The CDR3 region is CASSQGQGNSPLHF. CDR3 in DNA: TGTGCCAGCAGCCAAGGACAGGGAAATTCACCCCTCCACTTT.

The CDR3 here is CASSLDGRQGNYEQYF. CDR3 in DNA: TGCGCCAGCAGCTTGGACGGACGACAGGGAAACTACGAGCAGTACTTC. This rearrangement joins TRBV5-1 to TRBJ2-7, with 7 bases fitting TRBD1. Germline loops: CDR1 SGHRS, CDR2 YFSETQ. This CDR3 comprises 16 residues. V shed 0 bases, J shed 3 bases, and the junction held 9 bases outside the gene matches.

The chain couples TRBV5-6 to TRBJ2-2; 14 bases fit TRBD2. V lost 7 bases to trimming and J lost 3 bases; unmatched junction nucleotides: 8. The germline V gene encodes CDR1 SGHDT and CDR2 YYEEEE. CDR3 size: 17 residues. Written as DNA, the CDR3 is TGTGCCAGCGGCGGACTAGCGGGAGGAAGGGACACCGGGGAGCTGTTTTTT. Its protein is CASGGLAGGRDTGELFF.

The chain is built from TRBV20-1 and TRBJ2-3; no reliable D call. Germline V CDR1 and CDR2: DFQATT, SNEGSKA (reference sequence). The V gene lost 1 base and the J gene lost 6 bases, with 5 bases spanning the gap. The CDR3 runs to 11 residues. The CDR3 DNA reads as TGCAGTGCTAGAGCCGGGGATACGCAGTATTTT. Protein sequence: CSARAGDTQYF.

CDR3 DNA sequence: TGTGCCAGTAGTAGCGGAGAGACAGGGTTTTCACCCCTCCACTTT. Amino acids: CASSSGETGFSPLHF. The chain joins TRBV19 to TRBJ1-6; TRBD1 matches at 7 bases. Looked up from germline, CDR1 is LNHDA and CDR2 is SQIVND (reference sequence). The CDR3 is 15 amino acids. J gave up 9 bases and V 4 bases, and 9 bases lay outside the gene matches. The variable domain in full, completed from reference TRBV19 and TRBJ1-6, reads DGGITQSPKYLFRKEGQNVTLSCEQNLNHDAMYWYRQDPGQGLRLIYYSQIVNDFQKGDIAEGYSVSREKKESFPLTVTSAQKNPTAFYLCASSSGETGFSPLHFGNGTRLTVT.

The chain is built from TRBV5-1 and TRBJ2-3, with 7 bases identical to TRBD1. There are 14 residues in the CDR3. V was pared by 4 bases and J by 3 bases, with 5 bases of the junction left unmatched. The germline gives CDR1 SGHRS, CDR2 YFSETQ. The CDR3, as DNA: TGCGCCAGCAGCGCGACAGGGTTGACAGATACGCAGTATTTT. Its translation: CASSATGLTDTQYF.

This chain joins TRBV4-3 and TRBJ1-3; possible D gene TRBD1, 6 bases. V lost 2 bases and J lost 4, with 21 bases in between. The CDR3 loop spans 18 amino acids. Germline assignment: CDR1 LGHNA and CDR2 YSLEER. CDR3 region: CASSQLRTGWAGGNTIYF. In nucleotides, the CDR3 is TGCGCCAGCAGCCAACTTCGCACAGGGTGGGCAGGGGGAAACACCATATATTTT.